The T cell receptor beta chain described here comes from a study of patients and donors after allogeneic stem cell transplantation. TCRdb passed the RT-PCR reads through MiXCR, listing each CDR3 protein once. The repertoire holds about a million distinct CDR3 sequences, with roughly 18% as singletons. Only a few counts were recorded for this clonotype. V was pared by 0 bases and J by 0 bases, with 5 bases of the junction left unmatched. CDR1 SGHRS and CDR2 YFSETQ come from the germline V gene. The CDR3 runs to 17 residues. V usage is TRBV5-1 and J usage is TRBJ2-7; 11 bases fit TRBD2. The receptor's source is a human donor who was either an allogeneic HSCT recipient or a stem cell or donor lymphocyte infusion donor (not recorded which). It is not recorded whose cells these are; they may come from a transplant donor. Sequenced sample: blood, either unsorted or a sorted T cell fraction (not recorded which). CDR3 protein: CASSLGLAGPSSYEQYF. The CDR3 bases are TGCGCCAGCAGCTTGGGACTAGCGGGGCCCAGCTCCTACGAGCAGTACTTC.